This entry lists 8 T cell receptor beta chains sequenced from one sample in a study of blood T cell repertoires in COVID-19. The data were produced by immunoSEQ multiplex PCR, yet TCRdb's version contains in-frame clones alone and is incomplete. This table has some 250,000 clones, roughly 87% appearing once. The sequencing input was peripheral blood. Receptors originate from a woman aged 25-40 years with acute or convalescent COVID-19.

In its sample, this clone was seen a few times. CDR3: CASSELPSGGLYGYTF. In DNA, the CDR3 is TGTGCCAGCAGTGAATTGCCCTCGGGGGGCTTATATGGCTACACCTTC. The chain has TRBV2 and TRBJ1-2, with D possibly being TRBD1 (6 bases). CDR3 length: 16 residues. V gave up 2 bases and J gave up 5 bases, with 18 bases separating them. CDR1 SNHLY and CDR2 FYNNEI come from the germline V gene.

The chain combines TRBV30 with TRBJ1-2, with D tentatively TRBD1 (5 bases). The V end was cut by 0 bases, the J end by 4 bases, with 9 bases between. The germline V gene encodes CDR1 GTSNPN and CDR2 SVGIG (reference sequence). CDR3 length: 13 amino acids. CDR3 protein: CAWSVRQSYGYTF. DNA of the CDR3: TGTGCCTGGAGTGTCCGACAGAGCTATGGCTACACCTTC.

CDR3 amino acids: CASSVDEGTDTQYF. The CDR3, as DNA: TGTGCCAGCAGCGTAGACGAGGGTACAGATACGCAGTATTTT. V is TRBV9 and J is TRBJ2-3; a possible D gene is TRBD2 (5 bases). This CDR3 is built from 14 residues. The V and J ends lost 0 bases and 3 bases respectively, with 8 bases between them. CDR1 and CDR2 (germline): SGDLS, YYNGEE. Filled out from reference TRBV9 and TRBJ2-3, the complete variable domain reads DSGVTQTPKHLITATGQRVTLRCSPRSGDLSVYWYQQSLDQGLQFLIQYYNGEERAKGNILERFSAQQFPDLHSELNLSSLELGDSALYFCASSVDEGTDTQYFGPGTRLTVL.

The J gene is TRBJ2-3, the V gene TRBV11-3, with 7 bases fitting TRBD2. Per the germline V gene, CDR1 is SGHNT and CDR2 is YENEEA. The CDR3 totals 16 residues. J was trimmed by 5 bases and V by 5 bases; bases with no gene match: 13. CDR3 DNA sequence: TGTGCCAGCAGCCTAACGGGGGTGGTAGCGGGAGATACGCAGTATTTT. Encoded protein: CASSLTGVVAGDTQYF.

The rearrangement uses TRBV12-3 or TRBV12-4 and TRBJ1-2; D may be TRBD1 (6 bases). Trimming cost V 3 bases and J 8 bases, with 13 bases left between them. CDR3 length: 13 residues. This CDR3 reads CASSFAGERGYTF. The CDR3 DNA reads as TGTGCCAGCAGTTTCGCAGGGGAGAGGGGCTACACCTTC.

This chain uses TRBV18 with TRBJ2-5, with D perhaps matching TRBD1 (6 bases). CDR3 length equals 15 residues. V dropped 0 bases and J dropped 5 bases, with 13 bases sitting between them. Germline V CDR1 and CDR2: KGHSH, LQKENI. CDR3 residues: CASSPPVGAQETQYF. CDR3 DNA: TGTGCCAGCTCACCACCGGTGGGGGCGCAGGAGACCCAGTACTTC. Complete variable domain (other parts from reference TRBV18 and TRBJ2-5): NAGVMQNPRHLVRRRGQEARLRCSPMKGHSHVYWYRQLPEEGLKFMVYLQKENIIDESGMPKERFSAEFPKEGPSILRIQQVVRGDSAAYFCASSPPVGAQETQYFGPGTRLLVL.

The CDR3 coding sequence is TGTGCCAGCAGTTTATCTAGACACGCAGTTAGCAATCAGCCCCAGCATTTT. It codes for CASSLSRHAVSNQPQHF. The gene calls are TRBV27 and TRBJ1-5; D not certain. Germline V gene data show CDR1 as MNHEY and CDR2 as SMNVEV (reference sequence). Deletions cut 0 bases from V and 0 bases from J, with 12 bases between. This CDR3 region has 17 residues.

J is TRBJ2-5 and V is TRBV29-1, with TRBD2 identical over 8 bases. Germline values: CDR1 SQVTM, CDR2 ANQGSEA. Trimming took 7 bases from V and 1 from J; bases not matched to a gene: 11. This CDR3 is built from 15 residues. CDR3 region: CSAALGGGIQETQYF. In nucleotides, the CDR3 is TGCAGCGCCGCACTCGGGGGGGGAATCCAAGAGACCCAGTACTTC.